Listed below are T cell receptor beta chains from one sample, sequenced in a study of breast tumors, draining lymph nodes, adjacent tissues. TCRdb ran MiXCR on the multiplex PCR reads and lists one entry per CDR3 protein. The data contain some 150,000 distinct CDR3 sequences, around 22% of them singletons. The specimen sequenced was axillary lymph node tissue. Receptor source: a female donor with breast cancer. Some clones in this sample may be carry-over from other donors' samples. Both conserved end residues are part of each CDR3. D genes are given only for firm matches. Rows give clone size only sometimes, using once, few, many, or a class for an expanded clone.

CDR3aa: CASSYALSQGAKNYGANVLTF; CDR3nt: TGTGCCAGCAGTTACGCTTTATCTCAGGGGGCAAAAAACTATGGGGCCAACGTCCTGACTTTC; v_gene: TRBV6-5; abundance: NA; j_gene: TRBJ2-6; d_gene: TRBD1
CDR3aa: CSVGASTKAFSYNEQFF; CDR3nt: TGCAGCGTTGGGGCCTCGACAAAGGCTTTCTCCTACAATGAGCAGTTCTTC; v_gene: TRBV29-1; abundance: NA; j_gene: TRBJ2-1; d_gene: NA
CDR3aa: CASSGGTVGQETQYF; CDR3nt: TGTGCCAGCAGCGGGGGGACCGTGGGGCAAGAGACCCAGTACTTC; v_gene: TRBV7-7; abundance: many; j_gene: TRBJ2-5; d_gene: NA
CDR3aa: CSAFPSTDTQYF; CDR3nt: TGCAGTGCTTTTCCGTCCACAGATACGCAGTATTTT; v_gene: TRBV20-1; abundance: many; j_gene: TRBJ2-3; d_gene: NA
CDR3aa: CASQGGSYEQYF; CDR3nt: TGTGCCAGCCAAGGAGGCAGCTACGAGCAGTACTTC; v_gene: TRBV11-3; abundance: many; j_gene: TRBJ2-7; d_gene: NA
CDR3aa: CASSLVGAGSLNYGYTF; CDR3nt: TGTGCCAGCAGCTTGGTAGGTGCGGGCAGCCTTAACTATGGCTACACCTTC; v_gene: TRBV5-5; abundance: NA; j_gene: TRBJ1-2; d_gene: NA
CDR3aa: CASSEGRNGYTF; CDR3nt: TGTGCCAGCAGTGAGGGGAGGAATGGCTACACCTTC; v_gene: TRBV25-1; abundance: few; j_gene: TRBJ1-2; d_gene: NA
CDR3aa: CASSLWGSAGGTDTQYF; CDR3nt: TGTGCCAGCAGTTTATGGGGGTCGGCAGGGGGCACAGATACGCAGTATTTT; v_gene: TRBV28; abundance: NA; j_gene: TRBJ2-3; d_gene: NA
CDR3aa: CASARLAYNEQFF; CDR3nt: TGTGCCAGCGCTAGACTAGCTTACAATGAGCAGTTCTTC; v_gene: TRBV28; abundance: few; j_gene: TRBJ2-1; d_gene: TRBD2
CDR3aa: CAASDAGGNPTGELFF; CDR3nt: TGTGCCGCCAGTGATGCCGGCGGTAATCCCACCGGGGAGCTGTTTTTT; v_gene: TRBV24-1; abundance: NA; j_gene: TRBJ2-2; d_gene: NA
CDR3aa: CASSIRPSGPYNEQFF; CDR3nt: TGTGCCAGTAGTATAAGACCCAGCGGGCCTTACAATGAGCAGTTCTTC; v_gene: TRBV19; abundance: many; j_gene: TRBJ2-1; d_gene: NA
CDR3aa: CASSLDGAGELFF; CDR3nt: TGCGCCAGCAGCTTGGACGGAGCCGGGGAGCTGTTTTTT; v_gene: TRBV5-1; abundance: NA; j_gene: TRBJ2-2; d_gene: NA
CDR3aa: CSAATGTGELFF; CDR3nt: TGCAGTGCCGCGACAGGGACCGGGGAGCTGTTTTTT; v_gene: TRBV20-1; abundance: few; j_gene: TRBJ2-2; d_gene: TRBD1
CDR3aa: CASRQGGGANVLTF; CDR3nt: TGTGCCAGCAGGCAGGGGGGAGGGGCCAACGTCCTGACTTTC; v_gene: TRBV6-2/TRBV6-3; abundance: few; j_gene: TRBJ2-6; d_gene: NA
CDR3aa: CASSLQANSGANVLTF; CDR3nt: TGTGCCAGCAGCCTACAGGCGAACTCTGGGGCCAACGTCCTGACTTTC; v_gene: TRBV7-2; abundance: NA; j_gene: TRBJ2-6; d_gene: NA
CDR3aa: CASMVGGQTDTQYF; CDR3nt: TGTGCCAGCATGGTGGGAGGGCAGACAGATACGCAGTATTTT; v_gene: TRBV2; abundance: many; j_gene: TRBJ2-3; d_gene: TRBD2
CDR3aa: CATSRDYPGDSSYNEQFF; CDR3nt: TGTGCCACCAGCAGAGATTATCCAGGGGATAGCTCCTACAATGAGCAGTTCTTC; v_gene: TRBV15; abundance: many; j_gene: TRBJ2-1; d_gene: NA
CDR3aa: CASSIRQGALQGQGTQYF; CDR3nt: TGTGCCAGCAGTATACGACAGGGGGCTTTACAGGGTCAAGGGACCCAGTACTTC; v_gene: TRBV27; abundance: NA; j_gene: TRBJ2-5; d_gene: TRBD1
CDR3aa: CASSLGLAGVDETQYF; CDR3nt: TGTGCCAGCAGCCTTGGACTAGCGGGAGTTGATGAGACCCAGTACTTC; v_gene: TRBV7-9; abundance: many; j_gene: TRBJ2-5; d_gene: TRBD2
CDR3aa: CASSLEGLSTDTQYF; CDR3nt: TGTGCCAGCAGCTTAGAGGGGCTTAGCACAGATACGCAGTATTTT; v_gene: TRBV13; abundance: many; j_gene: TRBJ2-3; d_gene: NA
CDR3aa: CASSQDYEGAVYNEQFF; CDR3nt: TGCGCCAGCAGCCAAGATTACGAGGGGGCCGTCTACAATGAGCAGTTCTTC; v_gene: TRBV4-1; abundance: many; j_gene: TRBJ2-1; d_gene: TRBD1
CDR3aa: CASSDGGTQYF; CDR3nt: TGTGCCAGCAGTGACGGTGGGACCCAGTACTTC; v_gene: TRBV27; abundance: NA; j_gene: TRBJ2-5; d_gene: NA
CDR3aa: CASSIGASRSGELFF; CDR3nt: TGTGCCAGCAGCATAGGCGCGAGCCGGAGCGGGGAGCTGTTTTTT; v_gene: TRBV28; abundance: few; j_gene: TRBJ2-2; d_gene: NA
CDR3aa: CASSPNSNYNEQFF; CDR3nt: TGTGCCAGCAGCCCCAACAGTAACTACAATGAGCAGTTCTTC; v_gene: TRBV14; abundance: many; j_gene: TRBJ2-1; d_gene: NA
CDR3aa: CATYSQGAHGANVLTF; CDR3nt: TGTGCCACCTACTCACAGGGGGCGCACGGGGCCAACGTCCTGACTTTC; v_gene: TRBV6-2/TRBV6-3; abundance: many; j_gene: TRBJ2-6; d_gene: TRBD1
CDR3aa: CASSQEGGSKDEQFF; CDR3nt: TGTGCCAGCAGCCAAGAAGGGGGCAGCAAGGATGAGCAGTTCTTC; v_gene: TRBV3-1; abundance: many; j_gene: TRBJ2-1; d_gene: TRBD1
CDR3aa: CAWNGQANSPLHF; CDR3nt: TGTGCCTGGAATGGACAGGCTAATTCACCCCTCCACTTT; v_gene: TRBV30; abundance: many; j_gene: TRBJ1-6; d_gene: TRBD1
CDR3aa: CASSYSSGQGAIGANVLTF; CDR3nt: TGTGCCAGCAGTTACTCTTCGGGACAGGGGGCGATAGGGGCCAACGTCCTGACTTTC; v_gene: TRBV6-2/TRBV6-3; abundance: NA; j_gene: TRBJ2-6; d_gene: TRBD1
CDR3aa: CASSPLASNQPQHF; CDR3nt: TGTGCCAGCTCACCACTAGCCAGCAATCAGCCCCAGCATTTT; v_gene: TRBV18; abundance: many; j_gene: TRBJ1-5; d_gene: NA
CDR3aa: CASSGASGGGGNEQFF; CDR3nt: TGTGCCAGCAGCGGGGCTAGCGGCGGAGGTGGCAATGAGCAGTTCTTC; v_gene: TRBV9; abundance: many; j_gene: TRBJ2-1; d_gene: TRBD2
CDR3aa: CASSRTGEPGNTIYF; CDR3nt: TGTGCCAGCAGCCGGACAGGGGAACCTGGAAACACCATATATTTT; v_gene: TRBV5-6; abundance: many; j_gene: TRBJ1-3; d_gene: TRBD1
CDR3aa: CASSLGGVRGSYNEQFF; CDR3nt: TGTGCCAGCAGCTTGGGAGGCGTCAGGGGGTCCTACAATGAGCAGTTCTTC; v_gene: TRBV5-4; abundance: many; j_gene: TRBJ2-1; d_gene: TRBD1